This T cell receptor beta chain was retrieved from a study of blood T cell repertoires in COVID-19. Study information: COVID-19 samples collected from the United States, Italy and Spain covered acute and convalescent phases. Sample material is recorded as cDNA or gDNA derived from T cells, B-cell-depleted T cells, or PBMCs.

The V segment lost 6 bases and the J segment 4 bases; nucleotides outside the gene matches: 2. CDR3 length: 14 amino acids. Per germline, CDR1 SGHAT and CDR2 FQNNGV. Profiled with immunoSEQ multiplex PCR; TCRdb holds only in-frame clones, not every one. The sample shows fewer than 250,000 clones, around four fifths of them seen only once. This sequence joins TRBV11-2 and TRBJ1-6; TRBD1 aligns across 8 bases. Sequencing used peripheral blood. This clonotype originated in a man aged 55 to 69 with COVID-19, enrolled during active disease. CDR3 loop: CASSWTGYNSPLHF. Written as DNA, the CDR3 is TGTGCCAGCAGTTGGACAGGGTATAATTCACCCCTCCACTTT. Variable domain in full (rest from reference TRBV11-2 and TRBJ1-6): EAGVAQSPRYKIIEKRQSVAFWCNPISGHATLYWYQQILGQGPKLLIQFQNNGVVDDSQLPKDRFSAERLKGVDSTLKIQPAKLEDSAVYLCASSWTGYNSPLHFGNGTRLTVT.